This is a list of T cell receptor beta chains from one sample in a study of shared clonotypes between healthy human individuals. Repertoires were generated with immunoSEQ multiplex PCR, while TCRdb's copy carries only in-frame clones and drops some. The data hold under 700,000 clones, with 85% to 95% observed a single time. The sample taken for sequencing was naive CD8+ T cells sorted from blood. All receptors come from a woman aged 25-40 years in good health. Each CDR3 is given with its conserved first and last residue. Fields, in order: J gene, clone size, V gene, CDR3 length, CDR3 protein. Expanded clones are given a class, and other clones once, few, many or no size at all.

J: TRBJ1-4
size: NA
V: TRBV6-1
length: 14
CDR3: CASSAGTLDEKLFF

J: TRBJ2-7
size: NA
V: TRBV4-2
length: 14
CDR3: CASSQENREGAQYF

J: TRBJ2-7
size: NA
V: TRBV5-1
length: 15
CDR3: CASSLINRGQYEQYF

J: TRBJ2-2
size: NA
V: TRBV28
length: 17
CDR3: CASSLWGYRGPTGELFF

J: TRBJ1-2
size: NA
V: TRBV7-9
length: 13
CDR3: CASSPQGNYGYTF

J: TRBJ1-6
size: NA
V: TRBV5-6
length: 14
CDR3: CASSYYRHGSPLHF

J: TRBJ2-6
size: NA
V: TRBV5-1
length: 18
CDR3: CASQNPLETQFGANVLTF

J: TRBJ2-1
size: NA
V: TRBV27
length: 14
CDR3: CASSHRDVRNEQFF

J: TRBJ1-1
size: NA
V: TRBV7-8
length: 15
CDR3: CASSFSVVGGTEAFF

J: TRBJ1-1
size: NA
V: TRBV4-1
length: 13
CDR3: CASSQGVYTEAFF

J: TRBJ1-2
size: NA
V: TRBV9
length: 14
CDR3: CASSQPGQGYGYTF

J: TRBJ2-7
size: NA
V: TRBV27
length: 12
CDR3: CASSSVLLEQYF

J: TRBJ2-7
size: NA
V: TRBV7-8
length: 16
CDR3: CASSLDRGRLRAEQYF

J: TRBJ2-7
size: few
V: TRBV5-6
length: 12
CDR3: CASSLAADEQYF

J: TRBJ2-1
size: NA
V: TRBV28
length: 15
CDR3: CASSASVWSYNEQFF

J: TRBJ1-5
size: NA
V: TRBV27
length: 12
CDR3: CASSFRNQPQHF

J: TRBJ2-5
size: NA
V: TRBV6-5
length: 14
CDR3: CASSFGQRGETQYF

J: TRBJ2-2
size: NA
V: TRBV29-1
length: 13
CDR3: CSVKIDNTGELFF

J: TRBJ2-7
size: NA
V: TRBV18
length: 17
CDR3: CASSPPRGFGSAYEQYF

J: TRBJ2-2
size: NA
V: TRBV11-1
length: 12
CDR3: CASSLAAGELFF

J: TRBJ2-4
size: NA
V: TRBV28
length: 18
CDR3: CASSLGFGGALAKNIQYF